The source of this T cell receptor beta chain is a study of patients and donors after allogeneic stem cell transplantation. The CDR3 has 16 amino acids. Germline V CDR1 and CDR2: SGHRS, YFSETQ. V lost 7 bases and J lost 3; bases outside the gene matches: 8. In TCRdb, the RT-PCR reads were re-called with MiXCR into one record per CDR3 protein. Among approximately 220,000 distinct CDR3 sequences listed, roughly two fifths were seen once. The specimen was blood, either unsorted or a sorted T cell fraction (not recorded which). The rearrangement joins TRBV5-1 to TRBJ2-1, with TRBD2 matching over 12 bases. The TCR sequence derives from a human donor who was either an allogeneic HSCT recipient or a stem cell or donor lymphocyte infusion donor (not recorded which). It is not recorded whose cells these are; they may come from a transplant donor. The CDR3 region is CASHPLAGGLYNEQFF. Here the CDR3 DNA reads TGCGCCAGCCATCCACTAGCGGGGGGCCTCTACAATGAGCAGTTCTTC.